This T cell receptor (beta chain) derives from a study of regulatory T cells in long-lasting Graves disease. Study at large: A definition of persistent Graves' disease required over 5 years of antithyroid drugs plus positive TSH receptor antibodies. Study-wide results and limits: New patients shared fewer public clonotypes (over 900) than persistent patients did (around 3,000). Only peripheral blood was studied, not thyroid tissue. Persistent disease exhibited a predilection for TRBV28, TRBJ1-2 and TRBJ2-5.

This CDR3 is built from 15 residues. Germline V CDR1 and CDR2: MNHNS, SASEGT. The V and J ends lost 4 bases and 0 bases respectively, with 9 bases between them. The TCR beta library used iRepertoire HTBI primers with Arm-PCR amplification of CDR3. TCRdb fed the multiplex PCR reads into MiXCR, producing one record per CDR3 protein. Among about 310,000 distinct CDR3 sequences, roughly a fifth were seen once, and the ten largest hold approximately 60%. With regard to this clonotype: Its antigen is as yet unknown.

Time point specified: persistent/refractory GD, antithyroid drugs over 5 years with positive TRAb. After RNA was extracted from PBMCs, the TCR library was made from it. The specimen comprised peripheral blood mononuclear cells (PBMCs), sampled when the disease was refractory, from a patient treated with antithyroid drugs. This clonotype was obtained from a female donor with Graves disease. The rearrangement links TRBV6-1 to TRBJ2-2, with no clear D. Written as DNA, the CDR3 is TGTGCCAGCAGTGTGCTCCGGGCGAACACCGGGGAGCTGTTTTTT. Its translation is CASSVLRANTGELFF.